This TCR beta chain was found in a study of CD8 T cells in ankylosing spondylitis. The authors made TCR beta libraries by quantitative 5'-RACE with molecular barcodes. MiXCR was run by TCRdb on the 5' RACE reads, yielding one entry per CDR3 protein. Of around 150,000 distinct CDR3 sequences listed, 9.5% to 12% are singletons. Study-wide findings and caveats: A motif in TCR beta, a set of roughly 8 highly homologous variants, appeared characteristic of ankylosing spondylitis blood. Earlier reports found some motif variants in synovial fluid and blood in reactive arthritis.

With respect to this clonotype: Antigen: not known.

The receptor was isolated from a female donor with ankylosing spondylitis or in good health (not recorded which). The sequenced sample was blood, either unsorted or a sorted T cell fraction (not recorded which).

In DNA, the CDR3 is TGTGCCAGCAGCCAAGAACCGGGGGTGCGCTCCTACGAGCAGTACTTC. Translation gives CASSQEPGVRSYEQYF. This sequence joins TRBV3-1 and TRBJ2-7, with D possibly TRBD2 on 6 matching bases. V dropped 0 bases and J dropped 0 bases, with 12 bases sitting between them. Germline V gene sequence: CDR1 LGHDT, CDR2 YNNKEL (reference sequence). The CDR3 contains 16 residues.